This TCR beta chain is from a study of CD8+ T cells in alopecia areata. Study at large: Treated patients took oral tofacitinib at 5 to 10 mg twice daily. Tofacitinib dosing lasted 6 to 18 months, which was then followed by 6 months off drug.

In alopecia areata patients, both lesional scalp punch biopsies and peripheral blood were collected. Extraction of RNA preceded its reverse transcription into cDNA, which served as the sequencing template. TCRdb's copy holds only in-frame clones and misses some; the assay was immunoSEQ multiplex PCR. The sample includes 100,000 to 150,000 clones, approximately 48% of them seen just once. The V gene lost 1 base and the J gene lost 1 base, with 13 bases spanning the gap. This CDR3 is 16 amino acids long. Germline values: CDR1 SEHNR, CDR2 FQNEAQ (reference sequence). Only a few counts were recorded for this clone.

The chain joins TRBV7-9 to TRBJ2-5, with a possible D match to TRBD2 (5 bases). This receptor was taken from a human donor with alopecia areata. This sample comprised CD8+ T cells sorted from blood, obtained at week 0. The CDR3 DNA follows: TGTGCCAGCAGCTTAGAGATCGGACGGGGCCAAGAGACCCAGTACTTC. This codes for CASSLEIGRGQETQYF.